The rows below give T cell receptor beta chains drawn from one sample of a study of CD8 T cells in ankylosing spondylitis. TCRdb reanalysed the 5' RACE reads using MiXCR and keeps one entry per CDR3 protein. This table has about 540,000 distinct CDR3 sequences, roughly 13% appearing once. What was sequenced was blood, either unsorted or a sorted T cell fraction (not recorded which). The receptors stem from a male donor with ankylosing spondylitis. The CDR3 runs from the conserved cysteine through the conserved F or W. A D gene is named only where the DNA matches it firmly. A clone size is listed for some rows: how often the clone was seen (once, few, many), or a class if it is expanded.

d_gene: .; abundance: many; v_gene: TRBV12-3/TRBV12-4; j_gene: TRBJ1-6; CDR3nt: TGTGCCAGCAGTTCGACAGAGTATAATTCACCCCTCCACTTT; CDR3aa: CASSSTEYNSPLHF
d_gene: .; abundance: .; v_gene: TRBV25-1; j_gene: TRBJ2-1; CDR3nt: TGTGCCAGCAGTGATCCTAGCAACGACGATGAGCAGTTCTTC; CDR3aa: CASSDPSNDDEQFF
d_gene: .; abundance: few; v_gene: TRBV27; j_gene: TRBJ1-5; CDR3nt: TGTGCCAGCAGTTTCCGAGACGACGGGGAGCCCCAGCATTTT; CDR3aa: CASSFRDDGEPQHF
d_gene: .; abundance: few; v_gene: TRBV25-1; j_gene: TRBJ1-2; CDR3nt: TGTGCCAGCAGTGAAGGCGGCGCCGTCGGTTCTCGCTATGGCTACACCTTC; CDR3aa: CASSEGGAVGSRYGYTF
d_gene: TRBD2; abundance: .; v_gene: TRBV12-3/TRBV12-4; j_gene: TRBJ2-2; CDR3nt: TGTGCCAGCACCCCAGTCGGACTAGCGGGATACACCGGGGAGCTGTTTTTT; CDR3aa: CASTPVGLAGYTGELFF
d_gene: .; abundance: few; v_gene: TRBV12-3/TRBV12-4; j_gene: TRBJ2-2; CDR3nt: TGTGCCAGCAGGTTGGGGCGCACCGGGGAGCTGTTTTTT; CDR3aa: CASRLGRTGELFF
d_gene: .; abundance: .; v_gene: TRBV20-1; j_gene: TRBJ1-6; CDR3nt: TGCAGTGCTAGGAGGGCAGCGAGCTCCTATAATTCACCCCTCCACTTT; CDR3aa: CSARRAASSYNSPLHF
d_gene: TRBD1; abundance: few; v_gene: TRBV4-1; j_gene: TRBJ2-5; CDR3nt: TGCGCCAGCAGCCAATCAGGACAGGTTGTGGAGACCCAGTACTTC; CDR3aa: CASSQSGQVVETQYF
d_gene: .; abundance: .; v_gene: TRBV18; j_gene: TRBJ1-1; CDR3nt: TGTGCCAGCTCACCTGGACAGAGTGAAGCTTTCTTT; CDR3aa: CASSPGQSEAFF
d_gene: TRBD1; abundance: .; v_gene: TRBV15; j_gene: TRBJ2-5; CDR3nt: TGTGCCACCAGCAGAGTTCCAGGGGGTTTAGAGACCCAGTACTTC; CDR3aa: CATSRVPGGLETQYF
d_gene: TRBD1; abundance: few; v_gene: TRBV7-2; j_gene: TRBJ1-5; CDR3nt: TGTGCCAGCAGCTCTGGGGACAGGTACAATCAGCCCCAGCATTTT; CDR3aa: CASSSGDRYNQPQHF
d_gene: .; abundance: many; v_gene: TRBV7-6; j_gene: TRBJ1-1; CDR3nt: TGTGCCAGCAGCTCATTCGCGACCACTTCCACTGAAGCTTTCTTT; CDR3aa: CASSSFATTSTEAFF
d_gene: .; abundance: .; v_gene: TRBV5-1; j_gene: TRBJ1-1; CDR3nt: TGCGCCAGCAGCTCGGGGGACGGTATGAACACTGAAGCTTTCTTT; CDR3aa: CASSSGDGMNTEAFF
d_gene: .; abundance: few; v_gene: TRBV11-3; j_gene: TRBJ2-2; CDR3nt: TGTGCCAGCAGCCCAAGGGTCGGCGGCGGGGAGCTGTTTTTT; CDR3aa: CASSPRVGGGELFF
d_gene: .; abundance: few; v_gene: TRBV15; j_gene: TRBJ2-3; CDR3nt: TGTGCCACCAGCAGAGATCGCGGTAATACGCAGTATTTT; CDR3aa: CATSRDRGNTQYF
d_gene: .; abundance: .; v_gene: TRBV25-1; j_gene: TRBJ1-3; CDR3nt: TGTGCCAGCACGGGCAGGGGAGGAAACACCATATATTTT; CDR3aa: CASTGRGGNTIYF
d_gene: .; abundance: few; v_gene: TRBV20-1; j_gene: TRBJ1-1; CDR3nt: TGCAGTGCTAGAGATCCTCGGCAGCTGAACACTGAAGCTTTCTTT; CDR3aa: CSARDPRQLNTEAFF
d_gene: TRBD1; abundance: .; v_gene: TRBV6-1; j_gene: TRBJ2-5; CDR3nt: TGTGCCAGCAGCCCCCCGCGGACAGGGGGCTTACCAGAGACCCAGTACTTC; CDR3aa: CASSPPRTGGLPETQYF
d_gene: .; abundance: few; v_gene: TRBV29-1; j_gene: TRBJ2-1; CDR3nt: TGCAGCGCAGGGTTGAATGAGCAGTTCTTC; CDR3aa: CSAGLNEQFF
d_gene: .; abundance: few; v_gene: TRBV18; j_gene: TRBJ2-1; CDR3nt: TGTGCCAGCTCACCAGACCGGGCCAAGTGGAATGAGCAGTTCTTC; CDR3aa: CASSPDRAKWNEQFF
d_gene: TRBD1; abundance: few; v_gene: TRBV7-9; j_gene: TRBJ1-3; CDR3nt: TGTGCCGGACAGGGCCACTCTGGAAACACCATATATTTT; CDR3aa: CAGQGHSGNTIYF
d_gene: TRBD1; abundance: .; v_gene: TRBV12-3/TRBV12-4; j_gene: TRBJ1-4; CDR3nt: TGTGCCACCGCCGACAGGGAGAGCACAACTAATGAAAAACTGTTTTTT; CDR3aa: CATADRESTTNEKLFF
d_gene: .; abundance: few; v_gene: TRBV5-1; j_gene: TRBJ1-2; CDR3nt: TGCGCCAGCACGATACATCGGTCCTATGGCTACACCTTC; CDR3aa: CASTIHRSYGYTF
d_gene: TRBD1; abundance: .; v_gene: TRBV7-8; j_gene: TRBJ1-2; CDR3nt: TGTGCCAGCAGCGGGGACAGTCGTAACTATGGCTACACCTTC; CDR3aa: CASSGDSRNYGYTF
d_gene: .; abundance: .; v_gene: TRBV5-4; j_gene: TRBJ2-2; CDR3nt: TGTGCCAGCAGCTTCGGGGTGAACACCGGGGAGCTGTTTTTT; CDR3aa: CASSFGVNTGELFF
d_gene: TRBD2; abundance: .; v_gene: TRBV5-1; j_gene: TRBJ2-3; CDR3nt: TGCGCCAGCAGCTTGGGGGACTACCCCACTAATACGCAGTATTTT; CDR3aa: CASSLGDYPTNTQYF
d_gene: .; abundance: few; v_gene: TRBV3-1; j_gene: TRBJ2-1; CDR3nt: TGTGCCAGCAGCCAAGGTTGGGGAGGCAATGAGCAGTTCTTC; CDR3aa: CASSQGWGGNEQFF
d_gene: .; abundance: .; v_gene: TRBV5-1; j_gene: TRBJ2-2; CDR3nt: TGCGCCAGCAGCTTGGAGCAGGTCCGGTTTGGCGGGGAGCTGTTTTTT; CDR3aa: CASSLEQVRFGGELFF
d_gene: .; abundance: once; v_gene: TRBV20-1; j_gene: TRBJ2-6; CDR3nt: TGCAGTGCTAGAAGCAGGGGAGGCTCTGGGGCCAACGTCCTGACTTTC; CDR3aa: CSARSRGGSGANVLTF
d_gene: TRBD1; abundance: few; v_gene: TRBV20-1; j_gene: TRBJ1-4; CDR3nt: TGCAGTGCTAGGGCAGGGGGTGTAAATGAAAAACTGTTTTTT; CDR3aa: CSARAGGVNEKLFF
d_gene: TRBD1; abundance: .; v_gene: TRBV27; j_gene: TRBJ1-5; CDR3nt: TGTGCCAGCAGTTTCGACAGGGCGAGCAATCAGCCCCAGCATTTT; CDR3aa: CASSFDRASNQPQHF
d_gene: .; abundance: .; v_gene: TRBV14; j_gene: TRBJ2-2; CDR3nt: TGTGCCAGCAGCCAGGAACTAAATCCAAACACCGGGGAGCTGTTTTTT; CDR3aa: CASSQELNPNTGELFF
d_gene: .; abundance: .; v_gene: TRBV24-1; j_gene: TRBJ1-2; CDR3nt: TGTGCCACCAGTGACGGGACTGGCCGTGGCTACACCTTC; CDR3aa: CATSDGTGRGYTF
d_gene: .; abundance: .; v_gene: TRBV20-1; j_gene: TRBJ2-3; CDR3nt: TGCAGTGCTGAAGGGCCTCACACAGATACGCAGTATTTT; CDR3aa: CSAEGPHTDTQYF
d_gene: .; abundance: .; v_gene: TRBV6-5; j_gene: TRBJ2-2; CDR3nt: TGTGCCAGCAGTTGGGTGTTTGGATACGGAGCGACGAACACCGGGGAGCTGTTTTTT; CDR3aa: CASSWVFGYGATNTGELFF
d_gene: TRBD1; abundance: few; v_gene: TRBV20-1; j_gene: TRBJ2-3; CDR3nt: TGCAGTGCCCACAGGGGGTTGGGCACAGATACGCAGTATTTT; CDR3aa: CSAHRGLGTDTQYF
d_gene: .; abundance: once; v_gene: TRBV5-1; j_gene: TRBJ1-1; CDR3nt: TGCGCCAGCAGCTTGTATCAGGGGCCGGACACTGAAGCTTTCTTT; CDR3aa: CASSLYQGPDTEAFF
d_gene: TRBD2; abundance: .; v_gene: TRBV27; j_gene: TRBJ2-7; CDR3nt: TGTGCCAGCAGCCTCGGACTAGCCGGGCACGAGCAGTACTTC; CDR3aa: CASSLGLAGHEQYF
d_gene: .; abundance: .; v_gene: TRBV24-1; j_gene: TRBJ1-1; CDR3nt: TGTGCCACCAGTGGTGGGGGATTGGACACTGAAGCTTTCTTT; CDR3aa: CATSGGGLDTEAFF
d_gene: TRBD1; abundance: .; v_gene: TRBV7-9; j_gene: TRBJ2-2; CDR3nt: TGTGCCAGCAGCCGGACAGGGCGCACCGGGGAGCTGTTTTTT; CDR3aa: CASSRTGRTGELFF
d_gene: .; abundance: few; v_gene: TRBV7-2; j_gene: TRBJ2-3; CDR3nt: TGTGCCAGCAGCTTAGTGGCCGGGTCCCGGGGGGATACGCAGTATTTT; CDR3aa: CASSLVAGSRGDTQYF
d_gene: .; abundance: .; v_gene: TRBV28; j_gene: TRBJ1-1; CDR3nt: TGTGCCAGCAGTCCACCACAGGAGGAGAACACTGAAGCTTTCTTT; CDR3aa: CASSPPQEENTEAFF
d_gene: TRBD1; abundance: .; v_gene: TRBV12-3/TRBV12-4; j_gene: TRBJ2-6; CDR3nt: TGTGCCCGCAGTCCTAGGTCACAGGGGCTTGGCTCTGGGGCCAACGTCCTGACTTTC; CDR3aa: CARSPRSQGLGSGANVLTF
d_gene: .; abundance: many; v_gene: TRBV7-9; j_gene: TRBJ2-1; CDR3nt: TGTGCCAGCAGCTTATTAGCACTTGGTGAGCAGTTCTTC; CDR3aa: CASSLLALGEQFF
d_gene: .; abundance: .; v_gene: TRBV15; j_gene: TRBJ1-2; CDR3nt: TGTGCCACCAGCAGAGAACAGTTTAACTATGGCTACACCTTC; CDR3aa: CATSREQFNYGYTF